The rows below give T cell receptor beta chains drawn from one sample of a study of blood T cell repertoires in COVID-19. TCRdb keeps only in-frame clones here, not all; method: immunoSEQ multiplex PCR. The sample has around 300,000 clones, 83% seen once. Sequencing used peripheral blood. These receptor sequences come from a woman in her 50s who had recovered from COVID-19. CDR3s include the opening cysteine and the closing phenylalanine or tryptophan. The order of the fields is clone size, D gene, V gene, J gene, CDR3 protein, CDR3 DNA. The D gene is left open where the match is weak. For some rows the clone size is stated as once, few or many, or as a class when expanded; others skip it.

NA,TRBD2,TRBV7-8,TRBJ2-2,CASSWGGGNTGELFF,TGTGCCAGCAGCTGGGGCGGGGGGAACACCGGGGAGCTGTTTTTT
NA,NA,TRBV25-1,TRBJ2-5,CASAKVGSGQGETQYF,TGTGCCAGCGCGAAAGTCGGTAGCGGCCAAGGGGAGACCCAGTACTTC
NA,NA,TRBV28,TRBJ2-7,CASSWRPGEQYF,TGTGCCAGCAGTTGGCGTCCGGGGGAGCAGTACTTC
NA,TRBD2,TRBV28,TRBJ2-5,CASSLVGLGIQETQYF,TGTGCCAGCAGTTTAGTAGGACTAGGCATCCAAGAGACCCAGTACTTC
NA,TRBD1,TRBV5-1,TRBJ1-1,CASSLTTGADTEAFF,TGCGCCAGCAGCTTAACGACAGGGGCGGACACTGAAGCTTTCTTT
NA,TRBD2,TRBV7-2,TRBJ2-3,CASSILAADTQYF,TGTGCCAGCAGCATACTAGCGGCAGATACGCAGTATTTT
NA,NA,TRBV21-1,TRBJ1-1,CASSTFQGPLHTEAFF,TGTGCCAGCAGCACGTTCCAGGGGCCCCTGCACACTGAAGCTTTCTTT
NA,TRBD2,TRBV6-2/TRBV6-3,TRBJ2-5,CASSYGGTIGSHRETQYF,TGTGCCAGCAGTTACGGGGGGACTATTGGCAGCCACCGAGAGACCCAGTACTTC
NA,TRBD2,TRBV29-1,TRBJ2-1,CSVRGDEQFF,TGCAGCGTCCGGGGGGATGAGCAGTTCTTC
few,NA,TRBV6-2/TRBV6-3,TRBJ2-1,CASSYLTTGTYNEQFF,TGTGCCAGCAGTTACTTAACGACGGGAACCTACAATGAGCAGTTCTTC
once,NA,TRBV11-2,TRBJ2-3,CASSSKTITDTQYF,TGTGCCAGCAGCTCCAAAACAATCACAGATACGCAGTATTTT
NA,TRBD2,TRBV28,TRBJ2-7,CASSFYSGTSGTYEQYF,TGTGCCAGCAGTTTCTATTCCGGGACTAGCGGTACCTACGAGCAGTACTTC
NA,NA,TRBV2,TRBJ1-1,CASSGEANTEAFF,TGTGCCAGCAGTGGCGAAGCGAACACTGAAGCTTTCTTT
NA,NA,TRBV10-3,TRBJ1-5,CASGGDPYSNQPQHF,TGTGCCTCTGGGGGGGATCCGTATAGCAATCAGCCCCAGCATTTT
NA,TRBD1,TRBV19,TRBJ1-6,CASSHPTGGSPLHF,TGTGCCAGTAGTCATCCGACAGGGGGTTCACCCCTCCACTTT
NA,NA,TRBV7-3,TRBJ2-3,CASSLGQTSDTQYF,TGTGCCAGCAGCTTAGGACAGACTTCAGATACGCAGTATTTT
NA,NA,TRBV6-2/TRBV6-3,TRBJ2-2,CASSLRSVTGELFF,TGTGCCAGCAGTTTGAGGAGTGTCACCGGGGAGCTGTTTTTT